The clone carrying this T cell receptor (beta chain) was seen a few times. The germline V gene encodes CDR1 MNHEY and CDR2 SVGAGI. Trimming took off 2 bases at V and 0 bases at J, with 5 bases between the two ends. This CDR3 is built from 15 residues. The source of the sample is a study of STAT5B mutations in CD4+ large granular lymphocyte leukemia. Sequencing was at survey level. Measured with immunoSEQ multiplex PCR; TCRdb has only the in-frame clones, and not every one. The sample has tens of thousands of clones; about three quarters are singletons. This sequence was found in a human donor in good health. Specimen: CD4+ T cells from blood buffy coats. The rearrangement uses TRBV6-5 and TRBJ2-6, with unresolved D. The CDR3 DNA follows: TGTGCCAGCAGTTACGGATACTCTGGGGCCAACGTCCTGACTTTC. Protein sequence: CASSYGYSGANVLTF.